These 16 T cell receptor beta chains were all obtained from the same sample, sequenced in a study of neurological immune-mediated disorders. TCRdb reprocessed the 5' RACE reads with MiXCR, giving one entry per CDR3 protein. In the table there are 50,000 to 60,000 distinct CDR3 sequences, approximately 17% of which are singletons. Sequencing was performed on PBMCs. The receptors were gathered from a man aged 55-75 years in good health.

This clonotype was recorded at least ten times. The chain employs TRBV29-1 and TRBJ2-5; maybe TRBD1 (5 bases). The CDR3 consists of 13 residues. Germline V gene lookup returns CDR1 SQVTM and CDR2 ANQGSEA. Trimming left V 3 bases short and J 4 bases short, with 12 bases between. CDR3 region: CSVESGSRETQYF. CDR3 in DNA: TGCAGCGTTGAGTCAGGGTCACGAGAGACCCAGTACTTC. The complete variable domain, with remaining parts taken from reference TRBV29-1 and TRBJ2-5, reads SAVISQKPSRDICQRGTSLTIQCQVDSQVTMMFWYRQQPGQSLTLIATANQGSEATYESGFVIDKFPISRPNLTFSTLTVSNMSPEDSSIYLCSVESGSRETQYFGPGTRLLVL.

This clonotype has ten or more counts. The V call is TRBV9, the J call TRBJ2-5, with 9 bases lining up with TRBD2. From germline, CDR1 is SGDLS and CDR2 YYNGEE. The CDR3 is 13 residues long. The trim removed 3 bases at V and 5 bases at J, leaving 2 bases unmatched. The CDR3 DNA reads as TGTGCCAGCAGCGCGACTAGCGGTGAGACCCAGTACTTC. This encodes CASSATSGETQYF.

This clonotype was counted many times. As DNA, the CDR3 is TGCAGTGCTAGAGGCCCGAAGGTCCTGTACGAGCAGTACTTC. As protein: CSARGPKVLYEQYF. V gene TRBV20-1 combines with J gene TRBJ2-7; no definite D call. Looked up from germline, CDR1 is DFQATT and CDR2 is SNEGSKA (reference sequence). Trimming removed 1 base at V and 4 bases at J, with 14 bases between. The CDR3 is 14 residues long.

This clonotype was counted ten times or more. J is TRBJ2-7 and V is TRBV29-1; 9 bases align to TRBD2. The CDR3 runs to 13 residues. J was trimmed by 10 bases and V by 2 bases; bases with no gene match: 9. Germline CDR1 reads SQVTM; CDR2 reads ANQGSEA. The CDR3 region is CSVERETLAGQYF. The CDR3 bases are TGCAGCGTTGAAAGGGAGACTCTAGCGGGACAGTACTTC.

This clonotype was detected ten times or more. CDR3 bases: TGTGCCAGCAGCTTACCAGGGGGAGAGCAGTACTTC. Residues: CASSLPGGEQYF. The chain combines TRBV7-3 with TRBJ2-7, with 7 bases fitting TRBD1. The CDR3 spans 12 residues. Germline V gives CDR1 SGHTA, CDR2 FQGTGA. The junction had 2 bases not matched to a gene; V was cut back by 2 bases and J by 7 bases.

In its sample, this clonotype was seen many times. V gene TRBV6-2 or TRBV6-3 combines with J gene TRBJ1-1; D unclear. Deletions cut 6 bases from V and 1 base from J, with 18 bases between. Germline V CDR1 and CDR2: MNHEY, SVGEGT. The CDR3 is made up of 16 amino acids. In DNA, the CDR3 is TGTGCCAGCAGCCGCCCCGGGAGGGCATGGAACACTGAAGCTTTCTTT. Translation: CASSRPGRAWNTEAFF.

This clonotype has just a few counts. The chain joins TRBV6-1 to TRBJ1-6; 9 bases line up with TRBD1. V lost 6 bases to trimming and J lost 6 bases; unmatched junction nucleotides: 9. There are 16 residues in the CDR3. Germline V gives CDR1 MNHNS, CDR2 SASEGT. The CDR3 reads CASRAIDRGSNSPLHF. CDR3 DNA sequence: TGTGCCAGCAGAGCTATAGACAGGGGGTCTAATTCACCCCTCCACTTT.

In this sample, this clonotype turned up many times. V gene TRBV7-9 combines with J gene TRBJ2-7; 8 bases are shared with TRBD2. This CDR3 has 15 amino acids. V dropped 4 bases and J dropped 4; count of bases not matched to a gene: 9. Per the germline V gene, CDR1 is SEHNR and CDR2 is FQNEAQ (reference sequence). CDR3 sequence reads: CASSSGTRGGYEQYF. The CDR3 DNA sequence: TGTGCCAGCAGCTCCGGGACCCGGGGGGGTTACGAGCAGTACTTC.

The rearrangement joins TRBV19 to TRBJ2-1; D not certain. Trimming cost V 3 bases and J 0 bases, with 6 bases left between them. Looked up from germline, CDR1 is LNHDA and CDR2 is SQIVND (reference sequence). This CDR3 has 14 amino acids. CDR3 in amino acids: CASSMGSSYNEQFF. For the CDR3, the DNA is TGTGCCAGTAGTATGGGTAGCTCCTACAATGAGCAGTTCTTC.

This clonotype appeared many times. The rearrangement links TRBV20-1 to TRBJ2-1, with no clear D. The V and J ends lost 4 bases and 7 bases respectively, with 14 bases between them. The CDR3 contains 13 residues. The germline CDR1 and CDR2 sequences are DFQATT and SNEGSKA (reference sequence). CDR3 coding DNA: TGCAGTGCTACCGTTCTATCAAGGAATGAGCAGTTCTTC. This gives the protein CSATVLSRNEQFF.

By share, this clonotype ranks as medium-sized. The V gene is TRBV14, the J gene TRBJ2-1, with 9 bases that match TRBD2. CDR1 SGHDN and CDR2 FVKESK come from the germline V gene. The J segment lost 0 bases and the V segment lost 1 base, leaving 1 base of the junction unmatched. The CDR3 contains 16 residues. CDR3: CASSQASGASYNEQFF. CDR3 in DNA: TGTGCCAGCAGCCAAGCTAGCGGGGCCTCCTACAATGAGCAGTTCTTC.

This clonotype has a handful of counts. V and J are TRBV3-1 and TRBJ1-5; perhaps TRBD1 as D (6 bases). CDR1 is LGHDT and CDR2 is YNNKEL in the germline V gene (reference sequence). CDR3 length: 14 residues. Trimming removed 2 bases from V and 3 bases from J, with 8 bases in between. The chain's CDR3 is CASSQNRANQPQHF. CDR3 nucleotide sequence: TGTGCCAGCAGCCAAAACAGGGCCAATCAGCCCCAGCATTTT. Together with reference TRBV3-1 and TRBJ1-5, the CDR3 gives the full variable domain: DTAVSQTPKYLVTQMGNDKSIKCEQNLGHDTMYWYKQDSKKFLKIMFSYNNKELIINETVPNRFSPKSPDKAHLNLHINSLELGDSAVYFCASSQNRANQPQHFGDGTRLSIL.

This clonotype occurred many times. This chain joins TRBV7-2 and TRBJ2-2; 8 bases align to TRBD2. The germline V gene has CDR1 SGHTA and CDR2 FQGNSA. The CDR3 is 16 residues long. J gave up 3 bases and V 1 base, and 4 bases lay outside the gene matches. CDR3 sequence: CASSLVSGSYTGELFF. CDR3 in DNA: TGTGCCAGCAGCTTAGTGAGCGGGAGCTACACCGGGGAGCTGTTTTTT.

This clonotype was recorded once. Being one base from a much bigger clone, this may be a read error. This chain uses TRBV7-2 with TRBJ2-4; possible D gene TRBD2, 7 bases. Germline assignment: CDR1 SGHTA and CDR2 FQGNSA. The CDR3 extends over 16 amino acids. The CDR3 DNA reads as TGTGCCAACAGCTTAGCTGGGAGGGGGACCAAAAACATTCAGTACTTC. Translating it yields CANSLAGRGTKNIQYF.

In this sample, this clonotype turned up many times. The chain recombines TRBV27 with TRBJ1-2, with a weak D call TRBD1 (5 bases). The germline CDR1 and CDR2 sequences are MNHEY and SMNVEV (reference sequence). V lost 2 bases and J 3 bases, leaving 10 bases between the germline ends. CDR3 size: 14 residues. CDR3 in amino acids: CASSLVLGDYGYTF. As DNA, the CDR3 is TGTGCCAGCAGTTTAGTCTTAGGGGACTATGGCTACACCTTC.

As regards this clonotype: A much larger clonotype is one base distant, so this may be a read error. This rearrangement joins TRBV29-1 to TRBJ1-1; possibly TRBD1 for D (5 bases). The CDR3 length is 13 residues. The germline CDR1 and CDR2 sequences are SQVTM and ANQGSEA. Between the trimmed V and J ends, which lost 4 bases and 5 bases, there was a span of 14 bases. The CDR3 DNA reads TGCAGCGTTGTAGATACCCGGGGGACTGAAGCTTTCTTT. This gives the protein CSVVDTRGTEAFF.